This T cell receptor (beta chain) was sequenced in a study of T-cell reconstitution after alpha-beta-depleted transplantation in children. V dropped 5 bases and J dropped 0 bases, with 8 bases sitting between them. This CDR3 contains 14 residues. The V gene's germline CDR1 is SGHVS and CDR2 FQNEAQ. Preparation of the TCRbeta library used unique molecular identifiers. Via MiXCR, TCRdb re-called the PCR reads, giving one row per CDR3 protein. The data hold 350,000 to 400,000 distinct CDR3 sequences, with roughly 15% observed a single time. This clonotype was observed a few times. The chain is built from TRBV7-8 and TRBJ1-3; D not resolved. This TCR derives from a human donor who donated a stem cell graft to a child with Fanconi anemia. This specimen consisted of PBMCs, obtained from the stem cell graft. CDR3 protein: CASSPVVSGNTIYF. The CDR3 nucleotides are TGTGCCAGCAGCCCCGTGGTCTCTGGAAACACCATATATTTT.